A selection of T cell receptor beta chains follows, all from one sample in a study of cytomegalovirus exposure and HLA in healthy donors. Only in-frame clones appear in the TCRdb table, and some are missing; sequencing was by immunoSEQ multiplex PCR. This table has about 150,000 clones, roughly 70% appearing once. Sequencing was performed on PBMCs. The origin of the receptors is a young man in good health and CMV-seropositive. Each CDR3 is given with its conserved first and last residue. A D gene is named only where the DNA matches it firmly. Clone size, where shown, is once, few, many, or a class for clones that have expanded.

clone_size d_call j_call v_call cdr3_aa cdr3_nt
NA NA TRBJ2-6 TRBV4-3 CASSQASSSGGAGANVLTF TGCGCCAGCAGCCAAGCCTCGAGTTCGGGGGGCGCTGGGGCCAACGTCCTGACTTTC
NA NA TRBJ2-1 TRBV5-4 CASSPGSSYNEQFF TGTGCCAGCAGTCCGGGGAGCTCCTACAATGAGCAGTTCTTC
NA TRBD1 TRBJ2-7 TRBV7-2 CASSLATGREQYF TGTGCCAGCAGCTTAGCGACAGGGCGCGAGCAGTACTTC
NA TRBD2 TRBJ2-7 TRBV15 CATSRTSGAYEQYF TGTGCCACCAGCAGGACTAGCGGGGCCTACGAGCAGTACTTC
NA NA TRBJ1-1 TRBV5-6 CASSLLSQGITEAFF TGTGCCAGCAGCTTATTATCCCAGGGCATCACTGAAGCTTTCTTT
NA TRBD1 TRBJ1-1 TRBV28 CASSQETGRSPEAFF TGTGCCAGCAGTCAGGAGACAGGGAGAAGCCCTGAAGCTTTCTTT
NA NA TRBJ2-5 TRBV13 CASSKGGGQETQYF TGTGCCAGCAGCAAAGGGGGGGGGCAAGAGACCCAGTACTTC
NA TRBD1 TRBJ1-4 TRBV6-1 CASSEGRWTGVEKLFF TGTGCCAGCAGTGAAGGAAGGTGGACAGGGGTCGAAAAACTGTTTTTT
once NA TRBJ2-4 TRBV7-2 CASSNVGGGQYF TGTGCCAGCAGCAACGTAGGGGGGGGGCAGTACTTC
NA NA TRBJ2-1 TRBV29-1 CSVDGSWGGNEQFF TGCAGCGTTGATGGTAGCTGGGGCGGCAATGAGCAGTTCTTC